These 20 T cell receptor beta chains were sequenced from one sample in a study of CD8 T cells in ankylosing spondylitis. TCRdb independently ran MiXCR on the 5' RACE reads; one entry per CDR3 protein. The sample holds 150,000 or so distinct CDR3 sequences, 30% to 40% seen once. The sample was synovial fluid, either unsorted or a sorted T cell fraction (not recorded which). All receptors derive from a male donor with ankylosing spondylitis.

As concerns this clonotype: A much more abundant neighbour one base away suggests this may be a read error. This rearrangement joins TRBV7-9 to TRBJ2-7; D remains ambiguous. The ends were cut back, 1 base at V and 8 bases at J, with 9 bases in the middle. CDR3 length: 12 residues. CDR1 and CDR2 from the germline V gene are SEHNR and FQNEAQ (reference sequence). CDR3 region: CASSLGGPKQYF. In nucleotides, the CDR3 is TGTGCCAGCAGCTTAGGTGGTCCCAAGCAGTACTTC.

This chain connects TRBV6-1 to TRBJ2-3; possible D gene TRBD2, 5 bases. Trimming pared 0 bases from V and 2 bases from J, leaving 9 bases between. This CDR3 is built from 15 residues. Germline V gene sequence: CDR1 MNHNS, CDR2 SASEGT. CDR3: CASSEAPGYTDTQYF. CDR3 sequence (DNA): TGTGCCAGCAGTGAAGCGCCGGGGTACACAGATACGCAGTATTTT.

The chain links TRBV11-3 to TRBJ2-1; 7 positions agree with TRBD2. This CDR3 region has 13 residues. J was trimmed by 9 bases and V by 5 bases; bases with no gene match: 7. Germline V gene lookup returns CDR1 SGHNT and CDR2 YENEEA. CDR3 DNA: TGTGCCAGCAGCCCTCGACTAGCTGGTGAGCAGTTCTTC. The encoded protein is CASSPRLAGEQFF.

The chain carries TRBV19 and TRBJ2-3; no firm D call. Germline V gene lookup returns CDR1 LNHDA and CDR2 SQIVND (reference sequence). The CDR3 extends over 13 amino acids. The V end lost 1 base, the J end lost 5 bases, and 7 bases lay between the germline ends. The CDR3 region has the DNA TGTGCCAGTAGTATAGGGAGCGTAGATACGCAGTATTTT. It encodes CASSIGSVDTQYF.

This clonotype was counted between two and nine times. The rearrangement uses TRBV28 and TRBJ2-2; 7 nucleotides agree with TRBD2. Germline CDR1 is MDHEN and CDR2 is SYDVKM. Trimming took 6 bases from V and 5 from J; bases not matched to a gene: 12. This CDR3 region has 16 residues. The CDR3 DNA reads TGTGCCAGCAGACGCCGTGGGGCGGGGGAAACCGGGGAGCTGTTTTTT. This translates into CASRRRGAGETGELFF.

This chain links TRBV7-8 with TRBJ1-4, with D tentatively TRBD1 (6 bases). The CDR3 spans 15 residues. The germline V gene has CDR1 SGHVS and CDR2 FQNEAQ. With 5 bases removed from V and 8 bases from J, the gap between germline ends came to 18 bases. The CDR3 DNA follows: TGTGCCAGCAGCCCCCACCAGGGGCCGACCGAAAAACTGTTTTTT. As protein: CASSPHQGPTEKLFF. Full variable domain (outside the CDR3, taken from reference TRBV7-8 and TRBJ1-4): GAGVSQSPRYKVAKRGQDVALRCDPISGHVSLFWYQQALGQGPEFLTYFQNEAQLDKSGLPSDRFFAERPEGSVSTLKIQRTQQEDSAVYLCASSPHQGPTEKLFFGSGTQLSVL.

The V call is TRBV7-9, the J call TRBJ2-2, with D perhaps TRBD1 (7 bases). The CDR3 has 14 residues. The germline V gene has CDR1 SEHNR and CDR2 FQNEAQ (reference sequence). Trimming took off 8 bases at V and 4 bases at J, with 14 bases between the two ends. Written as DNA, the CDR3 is TGTGCCAGCCGTATTCAGGGGGGCACCGGGGAGCTGTTTTTT. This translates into CASRIQGGTGELFF.

The CDR3 loop reads CASNKLRTSGRPDTQYF. The DNA for the CDR3 is TGTGCCAGCAACAAGCTTAGGACTAGCGGGAGGCCAGATACGCAGTATTTT. The chain carries TRBV7-6 and TRBJ2-3; TRBD2 aligns across 14 bases. The J segment lost 4 bases and the V segment lost 7 bases, leaving 10 bases of the junction unmatched. The CDR3 runs to 17 residues. Germline CDR1 SGHVS, CDR2 FNYEAQ.

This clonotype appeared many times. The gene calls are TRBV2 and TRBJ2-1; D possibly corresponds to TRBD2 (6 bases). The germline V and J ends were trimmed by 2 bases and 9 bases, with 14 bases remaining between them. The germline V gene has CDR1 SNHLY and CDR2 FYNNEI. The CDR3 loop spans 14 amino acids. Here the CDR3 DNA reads TGTGCCAGCAGTGAACTCCGGGGGTATGGTGAGCAGTTCTTC. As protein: CASSELRGYGEQFF.

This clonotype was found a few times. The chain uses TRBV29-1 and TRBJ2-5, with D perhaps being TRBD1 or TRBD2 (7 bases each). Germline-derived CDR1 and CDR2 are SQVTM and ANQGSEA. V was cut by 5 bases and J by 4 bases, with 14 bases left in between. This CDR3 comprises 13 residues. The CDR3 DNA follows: TGCAGCGTTCAGGGGGGGAGGCTAGAGACCCAGTACTTC. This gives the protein CSVQGGRLETQYF.

The CDR3 DNA is TGTGCCAGTAGTGCCGTGTTGGGTTACGAGCAGTACTTC. Translating it yields CASSAVLGYEQYF. The chain employs TRBV19 and TRBJ2-7; D not resolved. This CDR3 region has 13 residues. Germline-derived CDR1 and CDR2 are LNHDA and SQIVND (reference sequence). V dropped 5 bases and J dropped 4 bases, with 12 bases sitting between them.

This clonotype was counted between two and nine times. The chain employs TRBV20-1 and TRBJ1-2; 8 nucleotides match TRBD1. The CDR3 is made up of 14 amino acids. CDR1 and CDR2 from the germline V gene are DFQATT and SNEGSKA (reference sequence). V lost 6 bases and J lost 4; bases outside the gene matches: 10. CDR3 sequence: CSAKDRAGGYGYTF. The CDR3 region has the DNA TGCAGTGCAAAGGACAGGGCGGGGGGCTATGGCTACACCTTC.

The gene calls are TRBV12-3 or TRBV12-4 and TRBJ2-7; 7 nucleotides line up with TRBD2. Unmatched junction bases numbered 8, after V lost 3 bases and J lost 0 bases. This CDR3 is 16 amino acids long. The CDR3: CASSFSLAGDSYEQYF. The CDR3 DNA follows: TGTGCCAGCAGTTTCTCATTGGCGGGGGACTCCTACGAGCAGTACTTC.

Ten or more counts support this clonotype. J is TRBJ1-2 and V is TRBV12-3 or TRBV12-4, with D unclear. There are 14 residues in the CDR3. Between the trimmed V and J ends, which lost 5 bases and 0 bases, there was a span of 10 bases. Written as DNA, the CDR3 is TGTGCCAGCAGTCCTCCGATCTCTAACTATGGCTACACCTTC. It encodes CASSPPISNYGYTF.

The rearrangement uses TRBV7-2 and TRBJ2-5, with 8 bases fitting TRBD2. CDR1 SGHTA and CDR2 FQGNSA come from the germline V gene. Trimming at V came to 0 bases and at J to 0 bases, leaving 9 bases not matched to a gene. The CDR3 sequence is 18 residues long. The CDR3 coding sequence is TGTGCCAGCAGCTTAGCGGCGTGGGGCGGGGGGTACCAAGAGACCCAGTACTTC. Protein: CASSLAAWGGGYQETQYF.

Here the CDR3 reads CASSQVGDNPYEQYF. The DNA for the CDR3 is TGTGCCAGCAGCCAAGTTGGGGACAACCCGTACGAGCAGTACTTC. V usage is TRBV3-1 and J usage is TRBJ2-7; D is perhaps TRBD1 (6 bases). CDR3 length equals 15 residues. CDR1 is LGHDT and CDR2 is YNNKEL in the germline V gene (reference sequence). V was trimmed by 1 base and J by 4 bases, leaving 14 bases between them.

The CDR3: CASTTGWASGKGNEQFF. The CDR3 DNA follows: TGTGCCAGCACCACGGGTTGGGCTAGCGGGAAAGGGAATGAGCAGTTCTTC. The genes are TRBV11-2 and TRBJ2-1, with TRBD2 matching over 9 bases. Trimming took 7 bases from V and 7 from J; bases not matched to a gene: 17. Germline assignment: CDR1 SGHAT and CDR2 FQNNGV. The CDR3 consists of 17 residues.

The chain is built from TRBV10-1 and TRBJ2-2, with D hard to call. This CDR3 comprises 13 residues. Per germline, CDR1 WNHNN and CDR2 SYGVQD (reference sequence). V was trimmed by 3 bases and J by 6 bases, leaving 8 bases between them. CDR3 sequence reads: CASSEQRPGELFF. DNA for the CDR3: TGCGCCAGCAGTGAACAGAGACCCGGGGAGCTGTTTTTT.

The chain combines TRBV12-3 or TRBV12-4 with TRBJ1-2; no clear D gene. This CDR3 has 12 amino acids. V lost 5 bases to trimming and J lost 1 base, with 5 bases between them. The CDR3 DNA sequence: TGTGCCAGCAGTCCCAGTAACTATGGCTACACCTTC. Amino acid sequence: CASSPSNYGYTF.

The CDR3 sequence: CASSVVDTDTQYF. CDR3 nucleotide sequence: TGTGCCAGCAGCGTGGTGGACACCGATACGCAGTATTTT. V gene TRBV9 combines with J gene TRBJ2-3; D might be TRBD1 (5 bases). Germline lookup yields CDR1 SGDLS and CDR2 YYNGEE. This CDR3 spans 13 amino acids. Trimming left V 2 bases short and J 6 bases short, with 10 bases between.